This TCR beta chain appears in the sequencing data of a study of blood T cell repertoires in COVID-19. About the research overall: T cells, B-cell-depleted T cells, or PBMCs supplied cDNA or gDNA.

Looked up from germline, CDR1 is SGHRS and CDR2 is YFSETQ. CDR3 size: 14 residues. J gave up 1 base and V 4 bases, and 3 bases lay outside the gene matches. In the authors' workflow: Estimation of nucleated cell counts relied on the amplification of reference gene primers. The protocol was immunoSEQ multiplex PCR, while the TCRdb copy is restricted to in-frame clones and leaves out a portion. Clone size and V and J calls were adopted from that table, with D and trimming inferred from the DNA. The top ten clones hold 2.5% to 3.5% of a sample with around 270,000 clones, about 87% of them seen once. This TCR derives from a middle-aged woman who had been exposed to COVID-19. Input material: PBMCs or T cells enriched from blood (not recorded which). The chain has TRBV5-1 and TRBJ2-7; 9 bases fit TRBD1. CDR3 DNA: TGCGCCAGCAGCCACGGGACAGGGTCCTACGAGCAGTACTTC. Translated, it gives CASSHGTGSYEQYF.